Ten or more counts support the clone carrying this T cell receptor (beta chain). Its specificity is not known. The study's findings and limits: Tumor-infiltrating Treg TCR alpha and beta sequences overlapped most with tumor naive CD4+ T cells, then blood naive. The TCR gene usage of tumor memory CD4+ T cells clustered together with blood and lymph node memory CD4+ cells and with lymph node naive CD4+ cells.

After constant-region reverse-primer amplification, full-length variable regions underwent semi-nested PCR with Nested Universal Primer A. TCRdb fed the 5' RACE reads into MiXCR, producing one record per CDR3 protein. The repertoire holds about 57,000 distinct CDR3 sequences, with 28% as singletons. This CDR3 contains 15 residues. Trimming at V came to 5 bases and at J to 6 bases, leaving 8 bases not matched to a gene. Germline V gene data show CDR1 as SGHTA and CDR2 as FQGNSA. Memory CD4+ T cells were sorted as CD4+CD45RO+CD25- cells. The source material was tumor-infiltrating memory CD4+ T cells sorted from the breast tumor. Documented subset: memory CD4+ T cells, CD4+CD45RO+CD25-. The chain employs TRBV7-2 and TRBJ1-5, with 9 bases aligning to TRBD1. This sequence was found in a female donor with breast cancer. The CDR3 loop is CASSLGQGMGQPQHF. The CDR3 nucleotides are TGTGCCAGCAGCCTAGGACAGGGGATGGGTCAGCCCCAGCATTTT.